The 2 T cell receptor beta chains below were found in one sample sequenced in a study of blood T cell repertoires in COVID-19. TCRdb's table, derived via immunoSEQ multiplex PCR, lists solely in-frame clones and lacks some. The data show around 170,000 clones, about four fifths seen once. Specimen: PBMCs or T cells enriched from blood (not recorded which). These receptors all come from a man aged 50 to 59 who had recovered from COVID-19.

V and J are TRBV3-1 (or the pseudogene TRBV3-2) and TRBJ1-6; TRBD1 is a possible D gene (6 bases). The CDR3 loop spans 14 amino acids. Germline V gene sequence: CDR1 LGHDT, CDR2 YNNKEL (reference sequence). V was trimmed by 11 bases and J by 8 bases, leaving 19 bases between them. The CDR3 region is CARGGNGMDSPLHF. CDR3 bases: TGTGCCCGAGGGGGAAATGGGATGGATTCACCCCTCCACTTT.

The V gene is TRBV18, the J gene TRBJ2-3; 10 bases are shared with TRBD1. The length of the CDR3 is 15 residues. The V and J ends lost 6 bases and 4 bases, in that order; junction bases with no gene match: 7. The germline V gene has CDR1 KGHSH and CDR2 LQKENI. CDR3 coding DNA: TGTGCCAGCTCCCTTGACAGGGGGCAGGCAGATACGCAGTATTTT. Its protein product is CASSLDRGQADTQYF.